This is a list of T cell receptor beta chains from one sample in a study of OX40 agonist ivuxolimab in advanced cancers. The method was immunoSEQ multiplex PCR; TCRdb's version includes in-frame clones alone and lacks a portion of them. Altogether about 140,000 clones are present, 85% to 95% being singletons, with the ten largest covering roughly 1%. Sequenced material: CD4+ or CD8+ T cells sorted from blood, taken in a trial of the OX40 agonist ivuxolimab. The receptors originated from an adult with an advanced solid tumor such as melanoma, head and neck, liver or kidney cancer. Each CDR3 is given with its conserved first and last residue. Fields, in order: clone size, J gene, D gene, V gene, CDR3 DNA, CDR3 protein. D genes are given only for firm matches. Part of the rows lack a size; the others show once, few, many or a class for expanded clones.

clone size: -
J gene: TRBJ2-1
D gene: TRBD2
V gene: TRBV5-1
CDR3 DNA: TGCGCCAGCAGCCCGGGACTAGCGGGGGCCTCCTACAATGAGCAGTTCTTC
CDR3 protein: CASSPGLAGASYNEQFF

clone size: -
J gene: TRBJ2-5
D gene: TRBD2
V gene: TRBV27
CDR3 DNA: TGTGCCAGCAGTAGGCTAGCGGGGGGCTTTCGCGTTGGGGAGACCCAGTACTTC
CDR3 protein: CASSRLAGGFRVGETQYF

clone size: -
J gene: TRBJ2-7
D gene: TRBD2
V gene: TRBV6-1
CDR3 DNA: TGTGCCAGCACGAGGACTAGCGAACTCGAGCAGTACTTC
CDR3 protein: CASTRTSELEQYF

clone size: -
J gene: TRBJ2-4
D gene: TRBD2
V gene: TRBV19
CDR3 DNA: TGTGCCAGTAGTATGCCCGGGGAGGGGGCCAAAAACATTCAGTACTTC
CDR3 protein: CASSMPGEGAKNIQYF

clone size: -
J gene: TRBJ1-5
D gene: -
V gene: TRBV7-2
CDR3 DNA: TGTGCCAGCAGGGCAGGGGCACAGCCCCAGCATTTT
CDR3 protein: CASRAGAQPQHF

clone size: -
J gene: TRBJ1-2
D gene: -
V gene: TRBV7-2
CDR3 DNA: TGTGCCAGCAGCTTAGGGAATGACGGCTACACCTTC
CDR3 protein: CASSLGNDGYTF

clone size: -
J gene: TRBJ2-3
D gene: -
V gene: TRBV7-2
CDR3 DNA: TGTGCCGCTTCCAACAGGGACCGCACAGATACGCAGTATTTT
CDR3 protein: CAASNRDRTDTQYF

clone size: -
J gene: TRBJ2-1
D gene: TRBD2
V gene: TRBV7-7
CDR3 DNA: TGTGCTAGCAGCATGGGACTAGCGGGAGATCGGCAGTTCTTC
CDR3 protein: CASSMGLAGDRQFF

clone size: -
J gene: TRBJ2-1
D gene: -
V gene: TRBV7-3
CDR3 DNA: TGTGCCAGCAGCATTGGGGCAGGCTACAATGAGCAGTTCTTC
CDR3 protein: CASSIGAGYNEQFF

clone size: once
J gene: TRBJ2-7
D gene: TRBD2
V gene: TRBV10-3
CDR3 DNA: TGTGCCATCGGGGGGACTAGCGGGAGAATCGGTTACGAGCAGTACTTC
CDR3 protein: CAIGGTSGRIGYEQYF

clone size: -
J gene: TRBJ2-7
D gene: TRBD1
V gene: TRBV28
CDR3 DNA: TGTGCCAGTTCCGGGACAGGGGTTATCTCCTACGAGCAGTACTTC
CDR3 protein: CASSGTGVISYEQYF

clone size: -
J gene: TRBJ1-5
D gene: -
V gene: TRBV9
CDR3 DNA: TGTGCCAGCACCAGGACGGCTCACACGGGTCAGCCCCAGCATTTT
CDR3 protein: CASTRTAHTGQPQHF

clone size: -
J gene: TRBJ2-5
D gene: -
V gene: TRBV5-7
CDR3 DNA: TGTGCCAGCAGCTTGTGGCGGAATCAAGAGACCCAGTACTTC
CDR3 protein: CASSLWRNQETQYF

clone size: -
J gene: TRBJ2-3
D gene: -
V gene: TRBV7-2
CDR3 DNA: TGCGCCAGCAGCCCGATGGGTTTTAGCACAGATACGCAGTATTTT
CDR3 protein: CASSPMGFSTDTQYF

clone size: -
J gene: TRBJ2-3
D gene: -
V gene: TRBV6-6
CDR3 DNA: TGTGCCAGCACCTCCTGGGCAGATACGCAGTATTTT
CDR3 protein: CASTSWADTQYF

clone size: -
J gene: TRBJ2-7
D gene: TRBD1
V gene: TRBV4-1
CDR3 DNA: TGCGCCAGCAGCCTCAGGGCCGGGACAGATTACGAGCAGTACTTC
CDR3 protein: CASSLRAGTDYEQYF

clone size: -
J gene: TRBJ1-5
D gene: -
V gene: TRBV19
CDR3 DNA: TGTGCCAGTACTCCCACCACCGGGACAAACAATCAGCCCCAGCATTTT
CDR3 protein: CASTPTTGTNNQPQHF

clone size: -
J gene: TRBJ2-2
D gene: TRBD2
V gene: TRBV7-2
CDR3 DNA: TGTGCCAGCAGGCAGCGGGACTACACCGGGGAGCTGTTTTTT
CDR3 protein: CASRQRDYTGELFF

clone size: -
J gene: TRBJ2-5
D gene: TRBD1
V gene: TRBV19
CDR3 DNA: TGTGCCAGTAGTATGGGTCAGGGGGCCGGTGAGACCCAGTACTTC
CDR3 protein: CASSMGQGAGETQYF

clone size: -
J gene: TRBJ1-6
D gene: TRBD1
V gene: TRBV6-1
CDR3 DNA: TGTGCCAGCAGAGGGGACAGACATAATTCACCCCTCCACTTT
CDR3 protein: CASRGDRHNSPLHF

clone size: -
J gene: TRBJ2-7
D gene: -
V gene: TRBV28
CDR3 DNA: TGTGCCAGCAGTTTCCTTAAGCTGGAGTACTTC
CDR3 protein: CASSFLKLEYF

clone size: -
J gene: TRBJ1-5
D gene: -
V gene: TRBV7-9
CDR3 DNA: TGTGCCAGCAGCTTAGACGGGTACTTCAATCAGCCCCAGCATTTT
CDR3 protein: CASSLDGYFNQPQHF

clone size: -
J gene: TRBJ2-2
D gene: -
V gene: TRBV7-3
CDR3 DNA: TGTGCCAGCAGCTTGGACAGCTACGGGGAGCTGTTTTTT
CDR3 protein: CASSLDSYGELFF

clone size: -
J gene: TRBJ2-7
D gene: -
V gene: TRBV6-5
CDR3 DNA: TGTGCCAGCAGTTCGGAGGGCGCGGGTCACTACGAGCAGTACTTC
CDR3 protein: CASSSEGAGHYEQYF

clone size: -
J gene: TRBJ1-4
D gene: -
V gene: TRBV2
CDR3 DNA: TGTGCCAGCAGTGAGACAGGCTGGGAAAAACTGTTTTTT
CDR3 protein: CASSETGWEKLFF

clone size: -
J gene: TRBJ2-7
D gene: TRBD2
V gene: TRBV5-1
CDR3 DNA: TGCGCCAGCAGCCCCAGCGGGGGAAGTTTCTACGAGCAGTACTTC
CDR3 protein: CASSPSGGSFYEQYF

clone size: -
J gene: TRBJ2-7
D gene: -
V gene: TRBV6-5
CDR3 DNA: TGTGCCAGCAGTGCCCCAGGGACGCAGTACTTC
CDR3 protein: CASSAPGTQYF

clone size: -
J gene: TRBJ1-2
D gene: -
V gene: TRBV7-9
CDR3 DNA: TGTGCCAGCAGCTTAGACGCGAGGCGGGGGGGCTACACCTTC
CDR3 protein: CASSLDARRGGYTF

clone size: -
J gene: TRBJ2-5
D gene: TRBD1
V gene: TRBV7-2
CDR3 DNA: TGTGCCAGCAGCTTAGGACAGGGCTCGACCCAGTACTTC
CDR3 protein: CASSLGQGSTQYF

clone size: once
J gene: TRBJ2-1
D gene: -
V gene: TRBV11-3
CDR3 DNA: TGTGCCAGCAGCTTAGTGGGCGGGACGGGAAATGAGCAGTTCTTC
CDR3 protein: CASSLVGGTGNEQFF

clone size: -
J gene: TRBJ1-3
D gene: -
V gene: TRBV29-1
CDR3 DNA: TGCAGCGTTGATACGGGATCCCCCAGTGGAAACACCATATATTTT
CDR3 protein: CSVDTGSPSGNTIYF

clone size: -
J gene: TRBJ2-5
D gene: -
V gene: TRBV7-9
CDR3 DNA: TGTGCCAGCACCCGGGACGGTAAAGAGACCCAGTACTTC
CDR3 protein: CASTRDGKETQYF

clone size: -
J gene: TRBJ2-7
D gene: -
V gene: TRBV28
CDR3 DNA: TGTGCCAGCAGTCGGCCCCTGGAGCAGTACTTC
CDR3 protein: CASSRPLEQYF

clone size: -
J gene: TRBJ2-1
D gene: -
V gene: TRBV10-1
CDR3 DNA: TGCGCCAGCAGTGAAGGGGGGAAGGGGCAAACGAGGAATGAGCAGTTCTTC
CDR3 protein: CASSEGGKGQTRNEQFF

clone size: -
J gene: TRBJ2-7
D gene: -
V gene: TRBV27
CDR3 DNA: TGTGCCAGCAGCCGGGGCGACAGCCACGAGCAGTACTTC
CDR3 protein: CASSRGDSHEQYF

clone size: -
J gene: TRBJ2-3
D gene: -
V gene: TRBV4-1
CDR3 DNA: TGCGCCAGCAGCCAGAGCGGGCCCAACACAGATACGCAGTATTTT
CDR3 protein: CASSQSGPNTDTQYF

clone size: once
J gene: TRBJ2-7
D gene: TRBD1
V gene: TRBV15
CDR3 DNA: TGTGCCACCAGCAGATCCGGGACAGGGGGTTACGAGCAGTACTTC
CDR3 protein: CATSRSGTGGYEQYF

clone size: -
J gene: TRBJ1-2
D gene: -
V gene: TRBV10-3
CDR3 DNA: TGTGCCATCAGTGAGTCAGGGCCGGTCAGGCTTGATGGCTACACCTTC
CDR3 protein: CAISESGPVRLDGYTF

clone size: -
J gene: TRBJ2-1
D gene: TRBD2
V gene: TRBV11-2
CDR3 DNA: TGTGCCAGCAGTGGCGGGGGGGCTAACAATGAGCAGTTCTTC
CDR3 protein: CASSGGGANNEQFF

clone size: -
J gene: TRBJ1-2
D gene: -
V gene: TRBV6-6
CDR3 DNA: TGTGCCAGCAGTTCCACAGGGTATGGCTACACCTTC
CDR3 protein: CASSSTGYGYTF

clone size: -
J gene: TRBJ1-5
D gene: -
V gene: TRBV7-9
CDR3 DNA: TGTGCCAGCAGCTTAGGTGTAGGGGGGGCGCTAAATCAGCCCCAGCATTTT
CDR3 protein: CASSLGVGGALNQPQHF

clone size: -
J gene: TRBJ2-2
D gene: TRBD2
V gene: TRBV11-2
CDR3 DNA: TGTGCCAGCACCTCCTTCGGGGGAGGGCCGGGGACCGGGGAGCTGTTTTTT
CDR3 protein: CASTSFGGGPGTGELFF

clone size: -
J gene: TRBJ2-1
D gene: -
V gene: TRBV5-1
CDR3 DNA: TGCGCCAGCAGCTTGGCTGGCGGGAATGGGCAGTTCTTC
CDR3 protein: CASSLAGGNGQFF

clone size: -
J gene: TRBJ1-1
D gene: -
V gene: TRBV7-2
CDR3 DNA: TGTGCCAGCAGCTTAGATGTCGGCACTGAAGCTTTCTTT
CDR3 protein: CASSLDVGTEAFF

clone size: -
J gene: TRBJ1-4
D gene: -
V gene: TRBV19
CDR3 DNA: TGTGCCAGTAGGCCCCGAGGACAGACAACTAATGAAAAACTGTTTTTT
CDR3 protein: CASRPRGQTTNEKLFF

clone size: -
J gene: TRBJ1-2
D gene: -
V gene: TRBV7-9
CDR3 DNA: TGTGCCAGCAGCCCGCAGGGGAGCGACTATGGCTACACCTTC
CDR3 protein: CASSPQGSDYGYTF

clone size: few
J gene: TRBJ2-5
D gene: -
V gene: TRBV15
CDR3 DNA: TGTGCCACCAGCAGAGAGACTACTGGGGTGGAGACCCAGTACTTC
CDR3 protein: CATSRETTGVETQYF

clone size: -
J gene: TRBJ1-6
D gene: TRBD1
V gene: TRBV5-6
CDR3 DNA: TGTGCCAGCCGGACAGGGGCTAATTCACCCCTCCACTTT
CDR3 protein: CASRTGANSPLHF

clone size: -
J gene: TRBJ2-1
D gene: -
V gene: TRBV18
CDR3 DNA: TGTGCCAGCTCACCACCTTCTAGATGGGGCGCTGAGCAGTTCTTC
CDR3 protein: CASSPPSRWGAEQFF

clone size: -
J gene: TRBJ2-2
D gene: -
V gene: TRBV18
CDR3 DNA: TGTGCCAGCTCACCACGCTCTGGGGGCGACACCGGGGAGCTGTTTTTT
CDR3 protein: CASSPRSGGDTGELFF

clone size: -
J gene: TRBJ1-1
D gene: TRBD1
V gene: TRBV7-2
CDR3 DNA: TGTGCCAGCAGCCGACAGGGATCCGACACTGAAGCTTTCTTT
CDR3 protein: CASSRQGSDTEAFF

clone size: -
J gene: TRBJ1-1
D gene: TRBD1
V gene: TRBV5-1
CDR3 DNA: TGCGCCAGCAGCCAACGGGACAGGGACTGGATGAACACTGAAGCTTTCTTT
CDR3 protein: CASSQRDRDWMNTEAFF